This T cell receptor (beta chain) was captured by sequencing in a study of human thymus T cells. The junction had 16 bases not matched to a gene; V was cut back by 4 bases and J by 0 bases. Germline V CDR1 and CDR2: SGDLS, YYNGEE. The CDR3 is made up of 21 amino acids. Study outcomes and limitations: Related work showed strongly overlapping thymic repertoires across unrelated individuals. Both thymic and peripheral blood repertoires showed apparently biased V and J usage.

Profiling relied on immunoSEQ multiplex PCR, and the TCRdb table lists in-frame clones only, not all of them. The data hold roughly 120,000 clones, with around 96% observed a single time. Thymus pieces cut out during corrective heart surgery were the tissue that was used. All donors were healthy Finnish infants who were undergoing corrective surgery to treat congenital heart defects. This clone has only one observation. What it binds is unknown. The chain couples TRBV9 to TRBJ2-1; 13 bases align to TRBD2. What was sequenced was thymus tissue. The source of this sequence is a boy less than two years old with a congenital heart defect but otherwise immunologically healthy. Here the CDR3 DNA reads TGTGCCAGCAGCCACTTATCTGGACTAGCGGGGGCCTCGAGCTCCTACAATGAGCAGTTCTTC. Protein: CASSHLSGLAGASSSYNEQFF.